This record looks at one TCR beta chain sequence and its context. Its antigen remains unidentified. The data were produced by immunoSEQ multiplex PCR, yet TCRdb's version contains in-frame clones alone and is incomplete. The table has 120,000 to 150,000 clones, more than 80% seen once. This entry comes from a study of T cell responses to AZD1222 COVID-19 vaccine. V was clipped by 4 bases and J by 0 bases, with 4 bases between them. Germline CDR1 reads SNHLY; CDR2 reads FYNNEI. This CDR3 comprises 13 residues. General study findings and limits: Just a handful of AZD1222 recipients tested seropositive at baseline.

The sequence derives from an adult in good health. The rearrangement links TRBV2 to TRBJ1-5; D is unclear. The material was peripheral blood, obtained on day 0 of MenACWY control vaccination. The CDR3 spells CASSVDSNQPQHF. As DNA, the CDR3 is TGTGCCAGCAGTGTCGATAGCAATCAGCCCCAGCATTTT.